There are many counts of the clone carrying this T cell receptor beta chain. V lost 3 bases to trimming and J lost 6 bases, with 12 bases between them. The germline V gene encodes CDR1 SGHVS and CDR2 FNYEAQ. This CDR3 contains 14 residues. These data originate in a study of T-cell reconstitution after alpha-beta-depleted transplantation in children. During its preparation, the TCRbeta library received unique molecular identifiers. MiXCR, run by TCRdb on the PCR reads, gives a single entry per CDR3 protein. The sample consists of 600,000 to 800,000 distinct CDR3 sequences, about 12% of them appearing once.

The J gene is TRBJ1-5, the V gene TRBV7-6, with D hard to call. The sequencing used PBMCs, collected before TCRalphabeta/CD19-depleted stem cell transplant. This receptor was identified in a girl aged 2-10 years with congenital amegakaryocytic thrombocytopenia, due to receive a stem cell transplant. CDR3 region: CASSLGGFGQPQHF. DNA of the CDR3: TGTGCCAGCAGCTTGGGCGGGTTCGGTCAGCCCCAGCATTTT.